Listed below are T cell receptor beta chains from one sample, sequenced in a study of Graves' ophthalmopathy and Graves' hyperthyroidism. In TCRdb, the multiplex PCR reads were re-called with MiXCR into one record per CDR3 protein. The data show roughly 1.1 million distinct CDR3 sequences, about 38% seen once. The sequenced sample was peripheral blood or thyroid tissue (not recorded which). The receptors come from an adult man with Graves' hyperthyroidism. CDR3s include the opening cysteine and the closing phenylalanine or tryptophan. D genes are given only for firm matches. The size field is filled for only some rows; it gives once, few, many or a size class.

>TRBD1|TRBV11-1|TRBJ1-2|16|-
TGTGCCAGCAGCGTGATGGACAGGGGTCCTATCTATGGCTACACCTTC
CASSVMDRGPIYGYTF
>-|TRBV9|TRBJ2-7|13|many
TGTGCCAGCAGCATTAGCCCCACCTACGAGCAGTACTTC
CASSISPTYEQYF
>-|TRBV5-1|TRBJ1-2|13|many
TGCGCCAGCAGCTTGACAGACCACTATGGCTACACCTTC
CASSLTDHYGYTF
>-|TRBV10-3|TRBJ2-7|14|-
TGTGCCATCAGTGAGTTGGGACCTGGGTACGAGCAGTACTTC
CAISELGPGYEQYF
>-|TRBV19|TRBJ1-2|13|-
TGTGCCAGTAGTATAGGCAGGCAATATGGCTACACCTTC
CASSIGRQYGYTF
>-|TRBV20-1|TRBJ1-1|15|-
TGCAGTGCTAGAGTCCGCAGGGCGGGTGCCACTGAAGCTTTCTTT
CSARVRRAGATEAFF
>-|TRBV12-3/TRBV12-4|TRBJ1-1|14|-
TGTGCCAGCAGTTTAGAGTTCACCAAGCGGGAAGCTTTCTTT
CASSLEFTKREAFF
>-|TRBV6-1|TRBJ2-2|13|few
TGTGCCAGCCCCCGACTCGTCACCGGGGAGCTGTTTTTT
CASPRLVTGELFF
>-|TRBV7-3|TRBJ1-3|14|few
TGTGCCAGCGCGATGGGGGTATCTGGAAACACCATATATTTT
CASAMGVSGNTIYF
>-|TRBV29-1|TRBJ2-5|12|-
TGCAGCTTAGGCGGGGCTTGGGAGACCCAGTACTTC
CSLGGAWETQYF
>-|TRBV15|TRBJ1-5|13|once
TGTGCCACTTTTAGAGACAGCAATCAGCCCCAGCATTTT
CATFRDSNQPQHF
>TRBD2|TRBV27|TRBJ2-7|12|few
TGTGCCAGCAGTCACCCGGGGGGCGAGCAGTACTTC
CASSHPGGEQYF
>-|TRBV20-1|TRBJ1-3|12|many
TGCAGTGCGTGGACAGACGGAAACACCATATATTTT
CSAWTDGNTIYF
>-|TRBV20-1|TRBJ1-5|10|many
TGCAGTGCAACAGTCCTCACCCAGCATTTT
CSATVLTQHF
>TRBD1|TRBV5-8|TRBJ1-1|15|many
TGTGCCAGCAGCTTGGGTCAGGGGGCGATGGCTGAAGCTTTCTTT
CASSLGQGAMAEAFF
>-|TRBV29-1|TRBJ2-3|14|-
TGCAGCGTCGGTTACAGAGGATCCACAGATACGCAGTATTTT
CSVGYRGSTDTQYF
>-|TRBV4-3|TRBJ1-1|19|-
TGCGCCAGCAGCCAAGGACGTGTCGGGCTCAGGAGTCTGAACACTGAAGCTTTCTTT
CASSQGRVGLRSLNTEAFF
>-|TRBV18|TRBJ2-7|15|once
TGTGCCAGCTCACCACCGTCGGGACAAGCCTACGAGCAGTACTTC
CASSPPSGQAYEQYF
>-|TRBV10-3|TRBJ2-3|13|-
TGTGCCAACCGGGACCCAAGCACAGATACGCAGTATTTT
CANRDPSTDTQYF
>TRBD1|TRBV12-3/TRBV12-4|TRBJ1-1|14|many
TGTGCCAGCAGTTTAGAGACAGGGGACACTGAAGCTTTCTTT
CASSLETGDTEAFF
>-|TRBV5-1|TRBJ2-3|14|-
TGCGCCAGCCGGTGGGGCCGACCCACAGATACGCAGTATTTT
CASRWGRPTDTQYF
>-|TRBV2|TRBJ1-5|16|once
TGTGCCAGCAGTGAGGGTTTTTCAGGGAGCCATCAGCCCCAGCATTTT
CASSEGFSGSHQPQHF
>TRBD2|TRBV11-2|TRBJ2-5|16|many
TGTGCCAGCAGCCCGAGGACTAGCGGGGGGTTGGAGACCCAGTACTTC
CASSPRTSGGLETQYF
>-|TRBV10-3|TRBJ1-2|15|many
TGTGCCATCAGTGGGCTCGGGGTATGGGGCTATGGCTACACCTTC
CAISGLGVWGYGYTF
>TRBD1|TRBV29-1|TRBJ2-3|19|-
TGCAGCGTTGAAGAGGGACAGGATTTTCTGACCCTCCTTAGAGATACGCAGTATTTT
CSVEEGQDFLTLLRDTQYF
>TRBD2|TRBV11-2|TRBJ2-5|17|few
TGTGCCAGCAGCTTAGAGGACTCAACACTAGCGCCGGAGACCCAGTACTTC
CASSLEDSTLAPETQYF
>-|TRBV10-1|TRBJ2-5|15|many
TGCGCCAGCGCGCCAGGTTCGGGGTACCAAGAGACCCAGTACTTC
CASAPGSGYQETQYF
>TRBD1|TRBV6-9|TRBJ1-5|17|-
TGTGCCAGCAGAACGAGCTCTTCCGGGACAGGGAATCAGCCCCAGCATTTT
CASRTSSSGTGNQPQHF
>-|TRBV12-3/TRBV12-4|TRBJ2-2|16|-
TGTGCCAGCAGCCAAGAACGGACTCCGAACACCGGGGAGCTGTTTTTT
CASSQERTPNTGELFF
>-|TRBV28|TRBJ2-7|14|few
TGTGCCAGCAGTCCCCTTCGCAGCTACTACGAGCAGTACTTC
CASSPLRSYYEQYF
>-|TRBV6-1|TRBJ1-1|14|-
TGTGCCAGCTCCACCGTAAGGGTGAACACTGAAGCTTTCTTT
CASSTVRVNTEAFF
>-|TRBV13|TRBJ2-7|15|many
TGTGCCAGCAGCGTCGTGGGAGGCTCCTCCTACGAGCAGTACTTC
CASSVVGGSSYEQYF
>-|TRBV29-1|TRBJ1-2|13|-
TGCAGCGTTGAGGGGCCAGGGAGCTCTGGCTACACCTTC
CSVEGPGSSGYTF
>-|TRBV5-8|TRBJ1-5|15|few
TGTGCCAGCAGCTCTTGGGCGGGGAACAATCAGCCCCAGCATTTT
CASSSWAGNNQPQHF
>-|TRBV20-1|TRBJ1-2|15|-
TGCAGTGCTATTTGGCCTCGAGGCAGTAACTATGGCTACACCTTC
CSAIWPRGSNYGYTF
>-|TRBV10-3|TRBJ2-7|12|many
TGTGCCGGCAATGGGGGGAACTACGAGCAGTACTTC
CAGNGGNYEQYF
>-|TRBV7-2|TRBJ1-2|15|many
TGTGCCAGCAGCTCTAGGGTCATGAGGTACTATGGCTACACCTTC
CASSSRVMRYYGYTF
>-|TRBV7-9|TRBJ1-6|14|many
TGTGCCAGCAGCCCAATCTGGGGGTTTTCACCCCTCCACTTT
CASSPIWGFSPLHF